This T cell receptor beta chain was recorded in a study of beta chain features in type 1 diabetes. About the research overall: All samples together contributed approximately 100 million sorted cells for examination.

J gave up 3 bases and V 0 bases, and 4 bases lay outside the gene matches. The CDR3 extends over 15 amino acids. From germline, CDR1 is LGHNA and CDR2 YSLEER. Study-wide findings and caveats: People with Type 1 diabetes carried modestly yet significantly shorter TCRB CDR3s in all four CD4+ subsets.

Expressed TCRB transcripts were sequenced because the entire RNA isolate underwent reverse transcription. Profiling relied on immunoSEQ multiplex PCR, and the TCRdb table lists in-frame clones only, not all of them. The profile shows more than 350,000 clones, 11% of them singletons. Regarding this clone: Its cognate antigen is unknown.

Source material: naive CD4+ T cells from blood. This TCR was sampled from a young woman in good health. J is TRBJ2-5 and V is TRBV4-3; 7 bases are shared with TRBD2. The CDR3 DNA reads TGCGCCAGCAGCCAAGACCACAGCGGGGAAGAGACCCAGTACTTC. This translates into CASSQDHSGEETQYF.